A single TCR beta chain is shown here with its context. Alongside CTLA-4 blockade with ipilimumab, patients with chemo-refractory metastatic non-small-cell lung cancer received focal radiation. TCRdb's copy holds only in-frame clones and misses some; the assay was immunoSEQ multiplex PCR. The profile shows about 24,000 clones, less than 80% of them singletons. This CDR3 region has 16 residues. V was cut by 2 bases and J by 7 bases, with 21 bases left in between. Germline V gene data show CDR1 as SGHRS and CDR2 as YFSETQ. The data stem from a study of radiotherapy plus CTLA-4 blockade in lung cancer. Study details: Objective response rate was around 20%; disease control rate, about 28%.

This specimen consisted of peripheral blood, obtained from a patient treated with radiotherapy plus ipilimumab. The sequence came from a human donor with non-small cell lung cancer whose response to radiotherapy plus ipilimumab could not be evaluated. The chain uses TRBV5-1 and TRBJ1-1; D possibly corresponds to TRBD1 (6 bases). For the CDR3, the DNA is TGCGCCAGCAGCTTTACCTGGACAGCCTTATGGGGTGAAGCTTTCTTT. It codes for CASSFTWTALWGEAFF.